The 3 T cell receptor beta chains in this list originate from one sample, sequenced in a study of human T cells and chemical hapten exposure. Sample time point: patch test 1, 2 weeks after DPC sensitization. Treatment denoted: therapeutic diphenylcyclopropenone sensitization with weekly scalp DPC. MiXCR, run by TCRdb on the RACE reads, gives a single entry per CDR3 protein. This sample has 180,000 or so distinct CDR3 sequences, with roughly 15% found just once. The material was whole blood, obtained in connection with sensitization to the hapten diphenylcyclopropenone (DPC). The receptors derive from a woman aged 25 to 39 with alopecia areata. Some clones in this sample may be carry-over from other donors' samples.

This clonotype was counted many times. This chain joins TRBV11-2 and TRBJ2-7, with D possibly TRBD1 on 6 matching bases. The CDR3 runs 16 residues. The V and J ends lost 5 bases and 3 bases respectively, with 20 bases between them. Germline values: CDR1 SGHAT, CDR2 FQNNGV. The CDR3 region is CASSPIGRQGIYEQYF. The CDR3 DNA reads TGTGCCAGCAGCCCTATTGGGCGGCAGGGGATCTACGAGCAGTACTTC. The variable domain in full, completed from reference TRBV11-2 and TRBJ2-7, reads EAGVAQSPRYKIIEKRQSVAFWCNPISGHATLYWYQQILGQGPKLLIQFQNNGVVDDSQLPKDRFSAERLKGVDSTLKIQPAKLEDSAVYLCASSPIGRQGIYEQYFGPGTRLTVT.

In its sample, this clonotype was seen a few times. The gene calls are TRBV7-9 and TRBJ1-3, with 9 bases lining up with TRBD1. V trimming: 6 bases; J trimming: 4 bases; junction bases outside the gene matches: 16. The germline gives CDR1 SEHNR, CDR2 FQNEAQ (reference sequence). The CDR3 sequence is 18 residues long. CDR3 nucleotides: TGTGCCAGCAGACGCCCCTGGGGACAGGGCGCTATGGGAAACACCATATATTTT. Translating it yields CASRRPWGQGAMGNTIYF. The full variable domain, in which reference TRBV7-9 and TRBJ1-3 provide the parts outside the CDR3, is DTGVSQNPRHKITKRGQNVTFRCDPISEHNRLYWYRQTLGQGPEFLTYFQNEAQLEKSRLLSDRFSAERPKGSFSTLEIQRTEQGDSAMYLCASRRPWGQGAMGNTIYFGEGSWLTVV.

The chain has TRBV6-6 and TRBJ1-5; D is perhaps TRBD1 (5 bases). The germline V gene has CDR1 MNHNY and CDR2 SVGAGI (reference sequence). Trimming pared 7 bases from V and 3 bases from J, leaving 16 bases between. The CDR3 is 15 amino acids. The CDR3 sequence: CASTQGEISNQPQHF. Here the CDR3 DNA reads TGTGCCAGCACTCAAGGGGAGATTTCCAATCAGCCCCAGCATTTT.